This is a list of T cell receptor beta chains from one sample in a study of CXCR3-negative and CXCR3-positive naive CD8 T cells. With the 5' RACE reads reprocessed, TCRdb shows one record per CDR3 protein and no DNA. The specimen's table records 150,000 or so distinct CDR3 sequences. Sequencing was carried out using naive CXCR3+ CD8+ T cells from blood. The receptor source for this set is a human donor in good health. Some clones in this sample may be carry-over from other donors' samples. The CDR3 runs from the conserved cysteine through the conserved F or W.

CDR3 length	V gene	J gene	CDR3 protein
15	TRBV4-3	TRBJ2-1	CASSQDSGTYNEQFF
12	TRBV7-9	TRBJ1-1	CASSVGNVEAFF
17	TRBV20-1	TRBJ2-2	CSAPGVAGGRATEELFF
15	TRBV28	TRBJ2-1	CASSRLAGGPDEQFF
14	TRBV7-9	TRBJ1-2	CASSPRQGNYGYTF
13	TRBV28	TRBJ2-7	CASNGLAGDEQYF
11	TRBV12-3/TRBV12-4	TRBJ2-7	CASSFTGEQYF
14	TRBV7-9	TRBJ2-3	CASNRGQLTDTQYF
14	TRBV4-2	TRBJ2-5	CASSQETGVETQYF
18	TRBV12-5	TRBJ1-2	CASGLDFPGRPANYGYTF
16	TRBV7-8	TRBJ1-1	CASSLSNRGMNTEAFF
14	TRBV7-9	TRBJ2-7	CASSLPSPAYEQYF
15	TRBV12-3/TRBV12-4	TRBJ2-7	CASSLEEGLLYEQYF
16	TRBV25-1	TRBJ2-1	CASSDLFASSYDEQFF
13	TRBV6-2/TRBV6-3	TRBJ1-1	CASSLTDNTEAFF
11	TRBV6-2/TRBV6-3	TRBJ2-1	CASSGLNEMVF
12	TRBV5-1	TRBJ2-5	CASSWGQETQYF